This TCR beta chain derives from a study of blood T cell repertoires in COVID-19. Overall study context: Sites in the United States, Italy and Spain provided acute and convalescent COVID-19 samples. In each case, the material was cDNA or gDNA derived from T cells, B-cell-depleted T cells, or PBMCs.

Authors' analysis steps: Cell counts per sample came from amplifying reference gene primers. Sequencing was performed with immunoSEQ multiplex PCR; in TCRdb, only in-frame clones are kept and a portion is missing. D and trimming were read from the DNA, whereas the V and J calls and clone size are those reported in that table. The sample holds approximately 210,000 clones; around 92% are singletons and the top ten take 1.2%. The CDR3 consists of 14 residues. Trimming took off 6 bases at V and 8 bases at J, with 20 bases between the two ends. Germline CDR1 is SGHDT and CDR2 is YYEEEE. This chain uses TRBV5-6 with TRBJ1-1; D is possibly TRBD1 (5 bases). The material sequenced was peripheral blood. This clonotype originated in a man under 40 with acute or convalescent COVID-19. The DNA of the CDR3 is TGTGCCAGCAACTTAGGACGGACATATAGGGAAGCTTTCTTT. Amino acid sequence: CASNLGRTYREAFF.